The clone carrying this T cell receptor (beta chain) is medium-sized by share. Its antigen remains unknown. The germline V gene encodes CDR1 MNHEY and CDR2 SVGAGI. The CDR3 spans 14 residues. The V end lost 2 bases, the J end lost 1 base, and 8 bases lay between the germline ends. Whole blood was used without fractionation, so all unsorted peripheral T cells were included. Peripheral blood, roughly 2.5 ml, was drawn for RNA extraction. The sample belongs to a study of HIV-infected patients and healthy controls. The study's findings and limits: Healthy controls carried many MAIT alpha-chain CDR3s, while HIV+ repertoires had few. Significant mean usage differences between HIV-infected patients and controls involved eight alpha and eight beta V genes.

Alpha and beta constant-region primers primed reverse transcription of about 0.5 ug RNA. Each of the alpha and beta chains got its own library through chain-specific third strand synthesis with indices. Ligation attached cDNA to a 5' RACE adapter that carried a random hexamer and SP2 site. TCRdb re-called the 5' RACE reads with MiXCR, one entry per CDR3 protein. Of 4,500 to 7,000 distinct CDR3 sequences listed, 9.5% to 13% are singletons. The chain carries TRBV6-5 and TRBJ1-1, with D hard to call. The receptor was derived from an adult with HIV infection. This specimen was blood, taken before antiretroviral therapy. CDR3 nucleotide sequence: TGTGCCAGCAGTTACATTTCGGGGAACACTGAAGCTTTCTTT. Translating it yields CASSYISGNTEAFF.